Each of the 20 T cell receptor beta chains below was sequenced from the same sample in a study of cytomegalovirus exposure and HLA in healthy donors. A multiplex PCR was run with 60 Vbeta primers and 13 Jbeta primers. The method was immunoSEQ multiplex PCR; TCRdb's version includes in-frame clones alone and lacks a portion of them. The sample contains 70,000 to 100,000 clones, approximately 61% of which appear only once. Input material: PBMCs. These receptors were collected from a woman aged 45-60 years in good health and CMV-seropositive.

The table lists this clone with a few counts. V and J are TRBV2 and TRBJ1-1, with 8 bases aligning to TRBD1. The length of the CDR3 is 17 residues. Germline V gene sequence: CDR1 SNHLY, CDR2 FYNNEI. Trimming cost V 8 bases and J 1 base; bases outside gene matches: 15. As DNA, the CDR3 is TGTGCCAGCGTTCCCTTTGGGACAGGACAAGGGAACACTGAAGCTTTCTTT. It encodes CASVPFGTGQGNTEAFF.

The table lists this clone with a few counts. The chain is built from TRBV18 and TRBJ1-1; D not certain. Trimming took off 3 bases at V and 9 bases at J, with 11 bases between the two ends. The CDR3 loop spans 12 amino acids. Germline assignment: CDR1 KGHSH and CDR2 LQKENI. The CDR3, as DNA: TGTGCCAGCTCACCGGAGGACCAAAAAGCTTTCTTT. Protein: CASSPEDQKAFF.

This chain joins TRBV30 and TRBJ1-4, with 7 bases lining up with TRBD1. The germline gives CDR1 GTSNPN, CDR2 SVGIG (reference sequence). Trimming cost V 2 bases and J 8 bases; bases outside gene matches: 2. The CDR3 consists of 12 residues. CDR3 DNA: TGTGCCTGGAGTACGACAGGGGAAAAACTGTTTTTT. As protein: CAWSTTGEKLFF.

The CDR3 DNA sequence: TGTGCCAGTAGTCTGAATCAGGAGGGTAACACTGAAGCTTTCTTT. Translating gives CASSLNQEGNTEAFF. The gene calls are TRBV19 and TRBJ1-1, with no clear D. This CDR3 has 15 amino acids. The germline V gene encodes CDR1 LNHDA and CDR2 SQIVND (reference sequence). V lost 5 bases to trimming and J lost 2 bases, with 15 bases between them.

The V gene is TRBV11-2, the J gene TRBJ2-5; the D is unclear. Trimming pared 2 bases from V and 2 bases from J, leaving 9 bases between. The CDR3 spans 14 residues. Germline values: CDR1 SGHAT, CDR2 FQNNGV. The CDR3 spells CASSLQAGQETQYF. Written as DNA, the CDR3 is TGTGCCAGCAGCTTACAGGCAGGTCAAGAGACCCAGTACTTC.

This clone was picked up one time. The gene calls are TRBV7-3 and TRBJ2-1, with TRBD2 matching 9 bases. This CDR3 has 16 residues. Germline V gene sequence: CDR1 SGHTA, CDR2 FQGTGA. With V trimmed by 1 base and J by 7 bases, 8 bases remained unmatched. This CDR3 is CASSLSSAGGQNEQFF. Here the CDR3 DNA reads TGTGCCAGCAGCTTAAGTTCGGCGGGGGGGCAGAATGAGCAGTTCTTC.

This chain connects TRBV19 to TRBJ2-2; 9 nucleotides line up with TRBD1. Germline values: CDR1 LNHDA, CDR2 SQIVND (reference sequence). V lost 8 bases and J lost 7; bases outside the gene matches: 8. The CDR3 has 14 amino acids. For the CDR3, the DNA is TGTGCCAGTGGTGGGACAGGGAGTGTCGGGGAGCTGTTTTTT. Translation gives CASGGTGSVGELFF.

This clone was observed a few times. The gene calls are TRBV4-1 and TRBJ2-3; D is perhaps TRBD2 (7 bases). V was pared by 7 bases and J by 2 bases, with 16 bases between. The length of the CDR3 is 15 residues. Germline CDR1 reads MGHRA; CDR2 reads YSYEKL. CDR3 region: CASTLRGAITDTQYF. The DNA for the CDR3 is TGCGCCAGCACCCTACGGGGGGCCATCACAGATACGCAGTATTTT.

This clone was found a few times. This sequence joins TRBV5-4 and TRBJ1-4; 7 bases align to TRBD1. The length of the CDR3 is 13 residues. V dropped 3 bases and J dropped 5; count of bases not matched to a gene: 1. CDR1 SGHNT and CDR2 YYREEE come from the germline V gene (reference sequence). The chain's CDR3 is CASSWGQNEKLFF. For the CDR3, the DNA is TGTGCCAGCAGCTGGGGACAGAATGAAAAACTGTTTTTT. Filled out from reference TRBV5-4 and TRBJ1-4, the complete variable domain reads ETGVTQSPTHLIKTRGQQVTLRCSSQSGHNTVSWYQQALGQGPQFIFQYYREEENGRGNFPPRFSGLQFPNYSSELNVNALELDDSALYLCASSWGQNEKLFFGSGTQLSVL.

This clone was observed a few times. This rearrangement joins TRBV19 to TRBJ1-2, with 7 bases identical to TRBD1. CDR1 is LNHDA, CDR2 SQIVND, per germline (reference sequence). The V and J ends lost 7 bases and 3 bases, in that order; junction bases with no gene match: 5. This CDR3 spans 13 amino acids. CDR3 bases: TGTGCCAGTAATGGTGACAGGGACTATGGCTACACCTTC. Protein: CASNGDRDYGYTF. Full variable domain (remainder filled in from reference TRBV19 and TRBJ1-2): DGGITQSPKYLFRKEGQNVTLSCEQNLNHDAMYWYRQDPGQGLRLIYYSQIVNDFQKGDIAEGYSVSREKKESFPLTVTSAQKNPTAFYLCASNGDRDYGYTFGSGTRLTVV.

The chain carries TRBV28 and TRBJ1-1; 7 bases are a match to TRBD1. The germline gives CDR1 MDHEN, CDR2 SYDVKM. J lost 5 bases, V lost 10 bases, and 4 bases had no gene match. The CDR3 sequence is 11 residues long. Here the CDR3 reads CAIRGLTEAFF. Written as DNA, the CDR3 is TGTGCCATAAGGGGGCTGACTGAAGCTTTCTTT.

The chain is built from TRBV19 and TRBJ2-3; 10 bases fit TRBD1. J gave up 0 bases and V 2 bases, and 5 bases lay outside the gene matches. Per the germline V gene, CDR1 is LNHDA and CDR2 is SQIVND (reference sequence). The CDR3 has 17 amino acids. The CDR3 sequence: CASSIYRGQGSTDTQYF. The CDR3 DNA reads TGTGCCAGTAGTATATATAGGGGACAGGGGAGCACAGATACGCAGTATTTT.

The V and J genes are TRBV5-1 and TRBJ2-7; 7 bases are shared with TRBD1. V trimming: 6 bases; J trimming: 2 bases; junction bases outside the gene matches: 14. CDR3 length: 16 residues. CDR1 SGHRS and CDR2 YFSETQ come from the germline V gene. CDR3 nucleotides: TGCGCCAGCAATCCCGGGACAGACGTTAGCACCTACGAGCAGTACTTC. As protein: CASNPGTDVSTYEQYF.

The chain couples TRBV27 to TRBJ1-2; TRBD1 aligns across 7 bases. CDR3 length: 12 amino acids. Losses at the gene ends were 6 bases for V and 4 bases for J; bases not matched to a gene: 2. Germline CDR1 reads MNHEY; CDR2 reads SMNVEV (reference sequence). DNA of the CDR3: TGTGCCAGCAGGGGGACAGCCTATGGCTACACCTTC. This gives the protein CASRGTAYGYTF.

This sequence joins TRBV7-9 and TRBJ1-1, with no clear D. Trimming pared 1 base from V and 6 bases from J, leaving 12 bases between. The germline CDR1 and CDR2 sequences are SEHNR and FQNEAQ (reference sequence). The CDR3 totals 14 residues. For the CDR3, the DNA is TGTGCCAGCAGCTTAGACGTAGGGAGGTCTGAAGCTTTCTTT. It codes for CASSLDVGRSEAFF.

The genes are TRBV7-7 and TRBJ1-1, with D perhaps matching TRBD1 (5 bases). This CDR3 contains 14 residues. Trimming removed 5 bases at V and 4 bases at J, with 14 bases between. Germline values: CDR1 SSHAT, CDR2 FNYEAQ (reference sequence). In DNA, the CDR3 is TGTGCCAGCAGCCCGTGGGGGGTGACCACTGAAGCTTTCTTT. It yields the protein CASSPWGVTTEAFF.

This clone appeared a single time. The chain joins TRBV2 to TRBJ1-2, with D possibly matching TRBD1 (6 bases). This CDR3 region has 13 residues. CDR1 SNHLY and CDR2 FYNNEI come from the germline V gene. V was shortened by 5 bases and J by 6 bases, with 13 bases between the two germline ends. The CDR3 sequence is CASSLGQDDGYTF. CDR3 DNA sequence: TGTGCCAGCAGTTTGGGACAAGACGATGGCTACACCTTC.

Points on this clone: The identical CDR3 is also encoded by other nucleotide sequences in the sample. The genes are TRBV6-1 and TRBJ2-5, with no clear D. With 2 bases removed from V and 2 bases from J, the gap between germline ends came to 9 bases. Germline CDR1 reads MNHNS; CDR2 reads SASEGT. The CDR3 sequence is 14 residues long. The CDR3 is CASSESRVQETQYF. The CDR3 DNA reads as TGTGCCAGCAGTGAAAGCCGGGTTCAAGAGACCCAGTACTTC.

V gene TRBV6-6 combines with J gene TRBJ2-4, with a possible D match to TRBD2 (7 bases). The V gene lost 6 bases and the J gene lost 0 bases, with 12 bases spanning the gap. The V gene's germline CDR1 is MNHNY and CDR2 SVGAGI (reference sequence). The CDR3 totals 15 residues. Here the CDR3 reads CASRPGGLAKNIQYF. The CDR3 region has the DNA TGTGCCAGCAGGCCGGGGGGCCTAGCCAAAAACATTCAGTACTTC.

The V and J genes are TRBV21-1 and TRBJ2-7; TRBD1 reflects the table's D call only, with no check against the DNA. TRBV21-1 is a pseudogene segment. This CDR3 region has 16 residues. CDR3 residues: CASRKLDREHPYEQYV. CDR3 sequence (DNA): TGTGCCAGCAGGAAATTAGACAGGGAGCACCCCTACGAGCAGTACGTC.